This T cell receptor beta chain was sequenced for a study of OX40 agonist ivuxolimab in advanced cancers. Sequencing was performed with immunoSEQ multiplex PCR; in TCRdb, only in-frame clones are kept and a portion is missing. This sample carries tens of thousands of clones, 75% to 90% of them seen once, and the ten largest clones take 2% to 2.5%. The material sequenced was CD4+ or CD8+ T cells sorted from blood, taken in a trial of the OX40 agonist ivuxolimab. The receptor's source is an adult with an advanced solid tumor such as melanoma, head and neck, liver or kidney cancer.

The DNA of the CDR3 is TGTGCCAGCAGTGAAGTCCCGGCCCAGACGCAGTATTTT. Amino acid sequence: CASSEVPAQTQYF. The chain couples TRBV6-1 to TRBJ2-3; no firm D call. This CDR3 is 13 amino acids long. Trimming removed 1 base at V and 9 bases at J, with 11 bases between. CDR1 and CDR2 (germline): MNHNS, SASEGT.